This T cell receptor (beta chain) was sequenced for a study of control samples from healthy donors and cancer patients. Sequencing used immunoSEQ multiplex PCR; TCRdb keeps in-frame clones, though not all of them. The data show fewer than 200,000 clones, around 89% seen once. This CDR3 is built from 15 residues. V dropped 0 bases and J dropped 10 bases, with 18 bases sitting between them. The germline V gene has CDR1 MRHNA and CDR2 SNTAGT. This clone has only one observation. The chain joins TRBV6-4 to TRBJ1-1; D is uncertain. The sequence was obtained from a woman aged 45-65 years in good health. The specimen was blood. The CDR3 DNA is TGTGCCAGCAGTGACTCGCCGGGGATGCGGTCGAGAGCTTTCTTT. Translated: CASSDSPGMRSRAFF.